Described below is a single T cell receptor beta chain sequence and its context. Germline V CDR1 and CDR2: PRHDT, FYEKMQ (reference sequence). V was pared by 1 base and J by 0 bases, with 6 bases of the junction left unmatched. The CDR3 totals 17 residues. This table comes from immunoSEQ multiplex PCR, and its TCRdb copy is limited to in-frame clones, with some not included. Counted here are about 82,000 clones, around four fifths occurring once; the ten biggest clones make up 0.7% to 0.9%. These data originate in a study of OX40 agonist ivuxolimab in advanced cancers. Sequencing used CD4+ or CD8+ T cells sorted from blood, obtained in a trial of the OX40 agonist ivuxolimab. The rearrangement joins TRBV13 to TRBJ2-3; 8 nucleotides line up with TRBD2. This TCR derives from an adult with an advanced solid tumor such as melanoma, head and neck, liver or kidney cancer. This CDR3 is CASSLAGGGPSTDTQYF. Here the CDR3 DNA reads TGTGCCAGCAGCTTAGCGGGAGGGGGTCCCAGCACAGATACGCAGTATTTT.